Listed here is a single T cell receptor beta chain. Mismatch with germline at one junction end may stem from a read error. The data were obtained in a study of blood T cell repertoires in COVID-19. Background on the study: Whether acute or convalescent, the COVID-19 samples came from the United States, Italy and Spain.

Under the authors' procedure: Cell counts per sample came from amplifying reference gene primers. The repertoire was sequenced with immunoSEQ multiplex PCR; TCRdb's copy has only in-frame clones and lacks some. V and J calls and clone size are given by that table; D and trimming were obtained from the DNA. The sample has over 120,000 clones, roughly four fifths seen once. Germline V gene sequence: CDR1 SGHTA, CDR2 FQGNSA. The CDR3 contains 18 residues. This sequence originates from a woman older than 75 with active or convalescent COVID-19. Input material: peripheral blood. The V call is TRBV7-2, the J call TRBJ1-6, with 7 bases fitting TRBD1. CDR3 sequence reads: CASSLTGNSRSSNSPLHF. The CDR3 bases are TGTGCCAGCAGCTTGACAGGGAATTCACGGTCCTCTAATTCACCCCTCCACTTT.